This TCR beta chain appears in the sequencing data of a study of blood T cell repertoires in COVID-19. Data came from immunoSEQ multiplex PCR; TCRdb stores just in-frame clones and leaves some out. The sample consists of under 50,000 clones, over 70% of them appearing once. V was cut by 3 bases and J by 1 base, with 9 bases left in between. CDR1 LNHNV and CDR2 YYDKDF come from the germline V gene (reference sequence). The CDR3 spans 14 residues. The rearrangement links TRBV15 to TRBJ1-2; D perhaps matches TRBD1 (5 bases). Specimen: peripheral blood. The clonotype was recovered from a man between 70 and 80 years old with acute or convalescent COVID-19. The CDR3 region is CATSSGGINYGYTF. The CDR3 DNA sequence: TGTGCCACCAGCAGTGGGGGGATTAACTATGGCTACACCTTC.